This is a list of T cell receptor beta chains from one sample in a study of response to subunit inactivated influenza vaccine. TCRdb reanalysed the RT-PCR reads using MiXCR and keeps one entry per CDR3 protein. The sample has under 950,000 distinct CDR3 sequences; 21% are singletons. The source material was PBMCs from blood, sampled less than 6 days after vaccination. The receptor source for this set is a man in his fifties who received an inactivated influenza vaccine. Both conserved end residues are part of each CDR3. D genes are given only for firm matches. Clone size is shown for a subset of rows, as once, few, many or a class of expanded clone.

clone_size: few
j_call: TRBJ1-1
d_call: NA
v_call: TRBV12-3/TRBV12-4
cdr3_aa: CASRIGLGDGEAFF
cdr3_nt: TGTGCCAGCCGAATCGGGCTGGGCGACGGCGAAGCTTTCTTT

clone_size: many
j_call: TRBJ2-7
d_call: TRBD2
v_call: TRBV5-1
cdr3_aa: CASSTSGGGVAYEQYF
cdr3_nt: TGCGCCAGCAGCACCAGCGGGGGCGGGGTGGCCTACGAGCAGTACTTC

clone_size: NA
j_call: TRBJ1-2
d_call: TRBD1
v_call: TRBV7-2
cdr3_aa: CASSPDRVAGYTF
cdr3_nt: TGTGCCAGCAGCCCAGACAGGGTCGCTGGCTACACCTTC

clone_size: few
j_call: TRBJ1-5
d_call: NA
v_call: TRBV6-2/TRBV6-3
cdr3_aa: CASRPRTAPSNQPQHF
cdr3_nt: TGTGCCAGCAGACCCAGGACAGCCCCTAGTAATCAGCCCCAGCATTTT

clone_size: NA
j_call: TRBJ2-7
d_call: TRBD2
v_call: TRBV29-1
cdr3_aa: CSVDIAGSSYEQYF
cdr3_nt: TGCAGCGTTGATATAGCGGGTTCTTCCTACGAGCAGTACTTC

clone_size: NA
j_call: TRBJ2-1
d_call: TRBD2
v_call: TRBV29-1
cdr3_aa: CSATVGLAGFREQFF
cdr3_nt: TGCAGCGCTACCGTAGGACTAGCGGGATTTCGTGAGCAGTTCTTC

clone_size: NA
j_call: TRBJ2-7
d_call: NA
v_call: TRBV29-1
cdr3_aa: CSVSGTTYEQYF
cdr3_nt: TGCAGCGTTTCCGGGACAACCTACGAGCAGTACTTC

clone_size: NA
j_call: TRBJ2-1
d_call: NA
v_call: TRBV27
cdr3_aa: CASSPEWSSYNEQFF
cdr3_nt: TGTGCCAGCAGTCCAGAGTGGAGCTCCTACAATGAGCAGTTCTTC

clone_size: NA
j_call: TRBJ1-1
d_call: NA
v_call: TRBV6-1
cdr3_aa: CASNRDNQNTEAFF
cdr3_nt: TGTGCCAGCAATAGGGACAACCAGAACACTGAAGCTTTCTTT

clone_size: NA
j_call: TRBJ2-1
d_call: NA
v_call: TRBV27
cdr3_aa: CASSGANEQFF
cdr3_nt: TGTGCCAGCTCGGGGGCCAATGAGCAGTTCTTC

clone_size: NA
j_call: TRBJ1-6
d_call: NA
v_call: TRBV2
cdr3_aa: CASSEMGERDRSSYNSPLHF
cdr3_nt: TGTGCCAGCAGTGAGATGGGGGAAAGGGATCGCAGCTCCTATAATTCACCCCTCCACTTT

clone_size: few
j_call: TRBJ2-1
d_call: TRBD2
v_call: TRBV4-2
cdr3_aa: CASSQAGSGGMGNEQFF
cdr3_nt: TGTGCCAGCAGCCAAGCTGGAAGCGGGGGTATGGGGAATGAGCAGTTCTTC

clone_size: few
j_call: TRBJ2-4
d_call: NA
v_call: TRBV10-3
cdr3_aa: CAISAPDSENIQYF
cdr3_nt: TGTGCCATCAGCGCCCCGGACAGTGAAAACATTCAGTACTTC

clone_size: many
j_call: TRBJ2-3
d_call: NA
v_call: TRBV29-1
cdr3_aa: CSASDGYTDTQYF
cdr3_nt: TGCAGCGCCTCGGACGGTTACACAGATACGCAGTATTTT

clone_size: few
j_call: TRBJ2-1
d_call: NA
v_call: TRBV20-1
cdr3_aa: CSARITGPNEQFF
cdr3_nt: TGCAGTGCTAGGATTACAGGTCCCAATGAGCAGTTCTTC

clone_size: NA
j_call: TRBJ2-7
d_call: NA
v_call: TRBV20-1
cdr3_aa: CSARLTVEKYEQYF
cdr3_nt: TGCAGTGCTAGACTGACAGTAGAGAAGTACGAGCAGTACTTC

clone_size: few
j_call: TRBJ2-3
d_call: NA
v_call: TRBV14
cdr3_aa: CASSQVYGDTQYF
cdr3_nt: TGTGCCAGCAGCCAAGTTTATGGAGATACGCAGTATTTT

clone_size: NA
j_call: TRBJ2-7
d_call: NA
v_call: TRBV20-1
cdr3_aa: CSAHLGLTQYF
cdr3_nt: TGCAGTGCTCACCTGGGACTTACACAGTACTTC

clone_size: many
j_call: TRBJ2-1
d_call: TRBD1
v_call: TRBV12-3/TRBV12-4
cdr3_aa: CASSLGTGRNEQFF
cdr3_nt: TGTGCCAGCAGTTTAGGGACAGGGAGGAATGAGCAGTTCTTC

clone_size: NA
j_call: TRBJ2-3
d_call: NA
v_call: TRBV5-1
cdr3_aa: CASSLPSDSPSRDTQYF
cdr3_nt: TGCGCCAGCAGCTTGCCCTCGGACAGTCCTTCTAGAGATACGCAGTATTTT

clone_size: NA
j_call: TRBJ2-5
d_call: NA
v_call: TRBV21-1
cdr3_aa: CASFWETQYF
cdr3_nt: TGTGCCAGCTTTTGGGAGACCCAGTACTTC

clone_size: many
j_call: TRBJ1-1
d_call: NA
v_call: TRBV5-1
cdr3_aa: CASSWDTRGGTEAFF
cdr3_nt: TGCGCCAGCAGCTGGGACACCCGCGGTGGTACTGAAGCTTTCTTT

clone_size: few
j_call: TRBJ2-7
d_call: NA
v_call: TRBV4-3
cdr3_aa: CASSQDVATRSYEQYF
cdr3_nt: TGCGCCAGCAGCCAAGATGTCGCTACCCGCTCCTACGAGCAGTACTTC

clone_size: NA
j_call: TRBJ1-1
d_call: NA
v_call: TRBV20-1
cdr3_aa: CKSEESGTEAFF
cdr3_nt: TGCAAATCAGAGGAGTCTGGCACTGAAGCTTTCTTT

clone_size: few
j_call: TRBJ2-3
d_call: TRBD2
v_call: TRBV18
cdr3_aa: CASSRVAGGTDTQYF
cdr3_nt: TGTGCCAGCTCCCGCGTAGCGGGAGGCACAGATACGCAGTATTTT

clone_size: many
j_call: TRBJ2-1
d_call: TRBD2
v_call: TRBV12-3/TRBV12-4
cdr3_aa: CASSPGLALEQFF
cdr3_nt: TGTGCCAGCAGCCCGGGACTAGCACTTGAGCAGTTCTTC

clone_size: once
j_call: TRBJ2-1
d_call: TRBD2
v_call: TRBV7-9
cdr3_aa: CASMRGGYNEQFF
cdr3_nt: TGTGCCAGCATGCGGGGGGGCTACAATGAGCAGTTCTTC

clone_size: few
j_call: TRBJ1-2
d_call: TRBD1
v_call: TRBV7-2
cdr3_aa: CASTKTGGSYGYTF
cdr3_nt: TGTGCCAGCACCAAAACAGGGGGGTCCTATGGCTACACCTTC

clone_size: many
j_call: TRBJ1-2
d_call: NA
v_call: TRBV20-1
cdr3_aa: CSARRAGTEYGYTF
cdr3_nt: TGCAGTGCTAGACGGGCCGGGACGGAATATGGCTACACCTTC

clone_size: many
j_call: TRBJ2-5
d_call: TRBD2
v_call: TRBV20-1
cdr3_aa: CSAPSGVLRETQYF
cdr3_nt: TGCAGTGCACCTAGCGGGGTTTTGCGGGAGACCCAGTACTTC

clone_size: few
j_call: TRBJ2-3
d_call: NA
v_call: TRBV29-1
cdr3_aa: CSVPVGRFADTQYF
cdr3_nt: TGCAGCGTCCCCGTGGGTCGGTTCGCAGATACGCAGTATTTT

clone_size: NA
j_call: TRBJ2-2
d_call: NA
v_call: TRBV10-3
cdr3_aa: CAIRTPLGGVNTGELFF
cdr3_nt: TGTGCCATCAGGACCCCTCTGGGCGGGGTCAATACCGGGGAGCTGTTTTTT

clone_size: NA
j_call: TRBJ2-7
d_call: TRBD2
v_call: TRBV29-1
cdr3_aa: CSVELAGSSYEQYF
cdr3_nt: TGCAGCGTTGAATTAGCGGGATCCTCCTACGAGCAGTACTTC

clone_size: many
j_call: TRBJ1-2
d_call: TRBD1
v_call: TRBV12-3/TRBV12-4
cdr3_aa: CASSLPGQGYGYTF
cdr3_nt: TGTGCCAGCAGTCTACCGGGACAGGGCTATGGCTACACCTTC

clone_size: NA
j_call: TRBJ2-7
d_call: NA
v_call: TRBV10-3
cdr3_aa: CAISESLGLAAGYEQYF
cdr3_nt: TGTGCCATCAGTGAGTCTTTAGGACTCGCGGCCGGGTACGAGCAGTACTTC

clone_size: NA
j_call: TRBJ2-3
d_call: NA
v_call: TRBV28
cdr3_aa: CASSFPREGGTDTQYF
cdr3_nt: TGTGCCAGCAGTTTCCCTCGTGAGGGAGGCACAGATACGCAGTATTTT

clone_size: NA
j_call: TRBJ1-5
d_call: NA
v_call: TRBV15
cdr3_aa: CATSRDRQPQHF
cdr3_nt: TGTGCCACCAGCAGAGATCGTCAGCCCCAGCATTTT

clone_size: few
j_call: TRBJ1-1
d_call: NA
v_call: TRBV5-1
cdr3_aa: CASSLAWGAGTEAFF
cdr3_nt: TGCGCCAGCAGCTTGGCTTGGGGGGCAGGCACTGAAGCTTTCTTT

clone_size: few
j_call: TRBJ2-3
d_call: NA
v_call: TRBV10-3
cdr3_aa: CAISESTGQTQYF
cdr3_nt: TGTGCCATCAGTGAGTCGACGGGGCAGACGCAGTATTTT

clone_size: NA
j_call: TRBJ2-1
d_call: NA
v_call: TRBV6-1
cdr3_aa: CASSALAGTKYNEQFF
cdr3_nt: TGTGCCAGCAGTGCTCTAGCCGGGACCAAGTACAATGAGCAGTTCTTC

clone_size: NA
j_call: TRBJ1-4
d_call: TRBD1
v_call: TRBV12-3/TRBV12-4
cdr3_aa: CASSLEGAEKLFF
cdr3_nt: TGTGCCAGCAGTTTAGAGGGGGCTGAAAAACTGTTTTTT

clone_size: few
j_call: TRBJ2-1
d_call: TRBD2
v_call: TRBV5-6
cdr3_aa: CASSPLAAHWFF
cdr3_nt: TGTGCCAGCAGCCCACTAGCGGCCCACTGGTTCTTC

clone_size: few
j_call: TRBJ2-1
d_call: TRBD2
v_call: TRBV6-1
cdr3_aa: CASTNSGYNEQFF
cdr3_nt: TGTGCCAGCACTAATAGCGGGTACAATGAGCAGTTCTTC

clone_size: few
j_call: TRBJ2-7
d_call: NA
v_call: TRBV10-1
cdr3_aa: CASSEPGRSYEQYF
cdr3_nt: TGCGCCAGCAGTGAGCCGGGACGTTCCTACGAGCAGTACTTC

clone_size: few
j_call: TRBJ2-3
d_call: NA
v_call: TRBV4-2
cdr3_aa: CASSQGPWGASTDTQYF
cdr3_nt: TGTGCCAGCAGCCAAGGTCCCTGGGGGGCTAGCACAGATACGCAGTATTTT

clone_size: few
j_call: TRBJ1-1
d_call: NA
v_call: TRBV12-3/TRBV12-4
cdr3_aa: CASSLTLRTNEAFF
cdr3_nt: TGTGCCAGCAGTCTGACCCTGAGGACCAATGAAGCTTTCTTT

clone_size: few
j_call: TRBJ2-1
d_call: NA
v_call: TRBV7-2
cdr3_aa: CASSSDSYSYNEQFF
cdr3_nt: TGTGCCAGCAGCTCGGACAGTTACTCCTACAATGAGCAGTTCTTC

clone_size: once
j_call: TRBJ2-1
d_call: NA
v_call: TRBV7-2
cdr3_aa: CASSGSGGPPHNEQFF
cdr3_nt: TGTGCCAGCAGCGGATCCGGGGGCCCCCCCCACAATGAGCAGTTCTTC

clone_size: NA
j_call: TRBJ2-3
d_call: NA
v_call: TRBV24-1
cdr3_aa: CATSDWDVLDTQYF
cdr3_nt: TGTGCCACCAGTGATTGGGACGTGCTGGATACGCAGTATTTT

clone_size: few
j_call: TRBJ1-1
d_call: NA
v_call: TRBV6-5
cdr3_aa: CASSYGSSNTEAFF
cdr3_nt: TGTGCCAGCAGTTACGGGAGTAGCAACACTGAAGCTTTCTTT

clone_size: NA
j_call: TRBJ2-4
d_call: NA
v_call: TRBV28
cdr3_aa: CASSLKGGFDQYF
cdr3_nt: TGTGCCAGCAGTTTAAAAGGCGGCTTTGATCAGTACTTC

clone_size: NA
j_call: TRBJ1-1
d_call: NA
v_call: TRBV20-1
cdr3_aa: CSARIDGRGTEAFF
cdr3_nt: TGCAGTGCTAGAATAGATGGGAGGGGGACTGAAGCTTTCTTT

clone_size: many
j_call: TRBJ1-1
d_call: TRBD1
v_call: TRBV12-3/TRBV12-4
cdr3_aa: CASSLRQGTEAFF
cdr3_nt: TGTGCCAGCAGTTTGCGACAGGGCACTGAAGCTTTCTTT

clone_size: few
j_call: TRBJ2-1
d_call: TRBD1
v_call: TRBV5-1
cdr3_aa: CASSSQGIEQFF
cdr3_nt: TGCGCCAGCAGCTCACAGGGGATCGAGCAGTTCTTC

clone_size: few
j_call: TRBJ2-3
d_call: TRBD2
v_call: TRBV9
cdr3_aa: CASSVVGSGRSDTQYF
cdr3_nt: TGTGCCAGCAGCGTAGTAGGTAGCGGGAGGTCAGATACGCAGTATTTT

clone_size: few
j_call: TRBJ2-1
d_call: TRBD2
v_call: TRBV20-1
cdr3_aa: CSARAGTNNEQFF
cdr3_nt: TGCAGTGCTAGAGCCGGGACTAACAATGAGCAGTTCTTC

clone_size: few
j_call: TRBJ2-1
d_call: TRBD1
v_call: TRBV5-1
cdr3_aa: CASSLEAGGFEQFF
cdr3_nt: TGCGCCAGCAGCTTGGAGGCAGGGGGCTTTGAGCAGTTCTTC

clone_size: NA
j_call: TRBJ2-5
d_call: TRBD1
v_call: TRBV24-1
cdr3_aa: CATSETGTANQETQYF
cdr3_nt: TGTGCCACCAGTGAAACCGGGACAGCGAATCAAGAGACCCAGTACTTC